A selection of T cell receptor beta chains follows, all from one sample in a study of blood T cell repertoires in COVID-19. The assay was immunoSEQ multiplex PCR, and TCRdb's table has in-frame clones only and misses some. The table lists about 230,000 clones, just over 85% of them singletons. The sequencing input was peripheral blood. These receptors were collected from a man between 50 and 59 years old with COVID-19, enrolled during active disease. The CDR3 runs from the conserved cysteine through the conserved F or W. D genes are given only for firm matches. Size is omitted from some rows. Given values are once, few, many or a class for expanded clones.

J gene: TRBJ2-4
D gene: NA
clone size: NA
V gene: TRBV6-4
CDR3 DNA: TGTGCCAGCAGTGACCAGACTTGCGTCTACCTCGCTCTCCGAAACATTCAGTACTTC
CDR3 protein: CASSDQTCVYLALRNIQYF

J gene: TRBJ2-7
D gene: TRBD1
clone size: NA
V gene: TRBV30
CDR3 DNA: TGTGCCTGGAGTGTAGGGACAGCATCCTACGAGCAGTACTTC
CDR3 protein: CAWSVGTASYEQYF

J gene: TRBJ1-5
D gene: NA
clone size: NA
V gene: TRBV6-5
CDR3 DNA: TGTGCCAGCAGTTCACAGGGTTACCAGCCCCAGCATTTT
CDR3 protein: CASSSQGYQPQHF

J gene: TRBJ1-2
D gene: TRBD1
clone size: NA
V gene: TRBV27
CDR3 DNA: TGTGCCAGCGCCAGGACAGGACAGGGCATTGGGTATGGCTACACCTTC
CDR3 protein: CASARTGQGIGYGYTF

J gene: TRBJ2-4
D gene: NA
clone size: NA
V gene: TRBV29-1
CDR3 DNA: TGCAGCGTCGCGGAGTCTAGCGACATTCAGTACTTC
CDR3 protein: CSVAESSDIQYF

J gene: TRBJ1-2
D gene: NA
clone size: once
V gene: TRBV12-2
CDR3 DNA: TGTGCAAGTCGCCCCAGGACAGGAGACCCCCTAAACTATGGCTACACCTTC
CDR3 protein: CASRPRTGDPLNYGYTF

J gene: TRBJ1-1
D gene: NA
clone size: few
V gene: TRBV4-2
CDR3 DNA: TGTGCCAGCAGCCGTTTAAATCAAGGAGGAGTCGCTGAAGCTTTCTTT
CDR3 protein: CASSRLNQGGVAEAFF

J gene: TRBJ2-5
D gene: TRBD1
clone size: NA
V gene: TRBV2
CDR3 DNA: TGTGCCAGTACCGGGACAGGGGTTGTTGAGACCCAGTACTTC
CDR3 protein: CASTGTGVVETQYF

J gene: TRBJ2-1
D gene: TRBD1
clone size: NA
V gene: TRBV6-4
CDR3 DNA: TGTGCCAGCGGGGACAGGGGGCCCAATGAGCAGTTCTTC
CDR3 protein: CASGDRGPNEQFF

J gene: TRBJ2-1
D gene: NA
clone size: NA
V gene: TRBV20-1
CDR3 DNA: TGCAGTGCGAACGAGCCGGATGAGCAGTTCTTC
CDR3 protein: CSANEPDEQFF

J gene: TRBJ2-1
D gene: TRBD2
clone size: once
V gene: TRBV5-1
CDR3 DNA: TGCGCCAGCAGCTTCCAACCCGGGGAGGGGGAGCAGTTCTTC
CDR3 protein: CASSFQPGEGEQFF

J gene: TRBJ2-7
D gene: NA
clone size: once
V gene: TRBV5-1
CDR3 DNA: TGCGCCAGCAGCTACCCCCGAGAGGGCTACGAGCAGTACTTC
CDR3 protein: CASSYPREGYEQYF

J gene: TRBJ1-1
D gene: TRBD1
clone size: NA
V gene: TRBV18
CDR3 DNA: TGTGCCAGCTCACCGGGACAGCTGACTGAAGCTTTCTTT
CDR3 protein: CASSPGQLTEAFF

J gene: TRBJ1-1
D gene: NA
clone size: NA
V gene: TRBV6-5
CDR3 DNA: TGTGCCAGCAGGCCCGGACTGGGGGGCACTGAAGCTTTCTTT
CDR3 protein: CASRPGLGGTEAFF

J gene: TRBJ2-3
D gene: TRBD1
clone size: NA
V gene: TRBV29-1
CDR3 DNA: TGCAGCGTCAACCGGGACAGCGGCACAGATACGCAGTATTTT
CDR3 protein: CSVNRDSGTDTQYF

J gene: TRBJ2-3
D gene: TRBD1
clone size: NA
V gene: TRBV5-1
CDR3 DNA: TGCGCCAGCAGCTGGCCGGGACAGGGGTTATCAGATACGCAGTATTTT
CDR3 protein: CASSWPGQGLSDTQYF

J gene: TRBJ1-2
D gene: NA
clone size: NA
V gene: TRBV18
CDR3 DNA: TGTGCCAGCTCACCAAACCCGGGACCGCGGGAGATCTATGGCTACACCTTC
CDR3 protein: CASSPNPGPREIYGYTF

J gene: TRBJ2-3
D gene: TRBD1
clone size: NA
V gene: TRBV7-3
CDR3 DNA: TGTGCCAGCAGCGGACAGGGGACTAGCACAGATACGCAGTATTTT
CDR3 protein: CASSGQGTSTDTQYF

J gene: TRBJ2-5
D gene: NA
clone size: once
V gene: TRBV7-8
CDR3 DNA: TGTGCCAGCAGCCTAGCAACCGGGGAGACCCAGTACTTC
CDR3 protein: CASSLATGETQYF

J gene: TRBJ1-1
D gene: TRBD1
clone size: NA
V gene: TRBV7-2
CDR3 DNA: TGTGCCAGCAGCCCCCGGCAGGGGGCGATAGCTTTCTTT
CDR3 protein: CASSPRQGAIAFF

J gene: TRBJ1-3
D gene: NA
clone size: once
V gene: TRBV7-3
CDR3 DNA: TGTGCCAGCAGCTTAATCGGAGGGGCTGGAAACACCATATATTTT
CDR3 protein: CASSLIGGAGNTIYF

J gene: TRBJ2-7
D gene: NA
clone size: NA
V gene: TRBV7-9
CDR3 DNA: TGTGCCAGCAGCTTAGCGCGAGGGAGCTCCTACGAGCAGTACTTC
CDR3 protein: CASSLARGSSYEQYF

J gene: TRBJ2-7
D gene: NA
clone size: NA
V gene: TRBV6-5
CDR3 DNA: TGTGCCAGCAGTTACGTGGCAGGGGATGTCTACGAGCAGTACTTC
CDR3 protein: CASSYVAGDVYEQYF

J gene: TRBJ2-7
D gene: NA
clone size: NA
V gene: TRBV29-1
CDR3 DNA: TGCAGCGTTGTCGAGGACTCCTACGAGCAGTACTTC
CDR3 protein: CSVVEDSYEQYF

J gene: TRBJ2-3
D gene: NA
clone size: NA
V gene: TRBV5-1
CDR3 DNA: TGCGCCAGCAGCTCTAGCCCAACTAGCACAGATACGCAGTATTTT
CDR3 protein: CASSSSPTSTDTQYF

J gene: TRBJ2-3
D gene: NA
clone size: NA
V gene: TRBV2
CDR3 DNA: TGTGCCAGCCGATACGGGACTAGCACAGATACGCAGTATTTT
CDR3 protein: CASRYGTSTDTQYF

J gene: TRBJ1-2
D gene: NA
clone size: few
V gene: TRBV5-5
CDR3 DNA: TGTGCCAGCAGCCAACAGGGTGTTTACGGCTACACCTTC
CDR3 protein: CASSQQGVYGYTF

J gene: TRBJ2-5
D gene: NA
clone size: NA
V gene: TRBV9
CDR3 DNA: TGTGCCAGCAGCGTAGGCGGGTTGGAAGAGACCCAGTACTTC
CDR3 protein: CASSVGGLEETQYF

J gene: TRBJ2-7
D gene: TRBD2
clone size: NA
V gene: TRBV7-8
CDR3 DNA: TGTGCCAGCAGCTTACGTTCTAGCGGGAGGGCCACAGTTTTGGAGCAGTACTTC
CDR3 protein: CASSLRSSGRATVLEQYF

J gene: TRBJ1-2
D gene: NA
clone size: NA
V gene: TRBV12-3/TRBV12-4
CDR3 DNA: TGTGCCAGCAGTTTTCAACAAAACTATGGCTACACCTTC
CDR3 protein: CASSFQQNYGYTF

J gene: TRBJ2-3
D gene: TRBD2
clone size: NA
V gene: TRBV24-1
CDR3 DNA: TGTGCCACTGGGACTAGCGTTTTTACAGATACGCAGTATTTT
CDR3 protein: CATGTSVFTDTQYF

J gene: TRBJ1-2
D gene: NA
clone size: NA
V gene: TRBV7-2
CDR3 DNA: TGTGCCAGCAGCTTAAATGGCAGGACAAACTATGGCTACACCTTC
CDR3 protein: CASSLNGRTNYGYTF

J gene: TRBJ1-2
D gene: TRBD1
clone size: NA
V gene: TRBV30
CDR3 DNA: TGTGCCTCAACCCACGGGGACAGGGGATTTGGTGGCTACACCTTC
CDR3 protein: CASTHGDRGFGGYTF

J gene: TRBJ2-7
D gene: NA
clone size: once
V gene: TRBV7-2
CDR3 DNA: TGTGCCAGCAGCCCAGGAACTAGTAGGGCCTACGAGCAGTACTTC
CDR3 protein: CASSPGTSRAYEQYF

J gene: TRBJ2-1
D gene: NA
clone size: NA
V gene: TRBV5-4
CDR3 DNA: TGTGCCAGCAGCTTGGGGGGCCCCAGCTCCTACAATGAGCAGTTCTTC
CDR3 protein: CASSLGGPSSYNEQFF

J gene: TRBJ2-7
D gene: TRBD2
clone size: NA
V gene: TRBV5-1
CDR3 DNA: TGCGCCAGCAGCTCCGGACTAGAAGGCCACGAGCAGTACTTC
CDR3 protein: CASSSGLEGHEQYF

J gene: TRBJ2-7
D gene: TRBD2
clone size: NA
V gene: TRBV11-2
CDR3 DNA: TGTGCCAGCAGCCCAACACTAGCGGGAGGGACCTACGAGCAGTACTTC
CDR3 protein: CASSPTLAGGTYEQYF

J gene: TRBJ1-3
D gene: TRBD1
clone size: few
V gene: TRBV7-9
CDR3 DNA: TGTGCCAGCAGCTCCTCAGGACAGGGGACGAGTCGTGGAAACACCATATATTTT
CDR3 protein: CASSSSGQGTSRGNTIYF

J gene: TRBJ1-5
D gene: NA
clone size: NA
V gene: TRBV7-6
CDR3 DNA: TGTGCCAGCAGCTTAGAAGTGGCGGGTCCAAATATAGGGCCCCAGCATTTT
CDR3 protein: CASSLEVAGPNIGPQHF

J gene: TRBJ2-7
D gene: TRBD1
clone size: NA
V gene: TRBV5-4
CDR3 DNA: TGTGCCAGCAGCCTGGGACAGGGACCCGAGCAGTACTTC
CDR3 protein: CASSLGQGPEQYF

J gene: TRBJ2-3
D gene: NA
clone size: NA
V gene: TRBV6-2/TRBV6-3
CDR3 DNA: TGTGCCAGCAGTTACTCGCGAGGGAGCACAGATACGCAGTATTTT
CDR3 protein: CASSYSRGSTDTQYF

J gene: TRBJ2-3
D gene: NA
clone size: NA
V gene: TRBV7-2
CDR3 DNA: TGTGCCAGCAGCTCAAGAGGCGGAGATACGCAGTATTTT
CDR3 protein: CASSSRGGDTQYF

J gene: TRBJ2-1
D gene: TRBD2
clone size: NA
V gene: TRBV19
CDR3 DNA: TGTGCCAGTAGTATAGCAGGACTAGCGCACAATGAGCAGTTCTTC
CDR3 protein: CASSIAGLAHNEQFF

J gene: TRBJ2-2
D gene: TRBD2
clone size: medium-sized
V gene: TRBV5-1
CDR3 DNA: TGCGCCAGCAGCTTCCAGGTAGCGGGGGCTAGCACCGGGGAGCTGTTTTTT
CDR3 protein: CASSFQVAGASTGELFF

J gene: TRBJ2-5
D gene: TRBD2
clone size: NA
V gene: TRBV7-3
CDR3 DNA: TGTGCCAGCAGCTTAATGGGACTAGCGGGGGAAGAGACCCAGTACTTC
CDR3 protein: CASSLMGLAGEETQYF

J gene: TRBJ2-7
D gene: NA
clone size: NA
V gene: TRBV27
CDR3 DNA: TGTGCCAGCAGTATCAGGGGTGGCGAGCAGTACTTC
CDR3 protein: CASSIRGGEQYF

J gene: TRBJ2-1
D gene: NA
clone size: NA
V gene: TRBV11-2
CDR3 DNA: TGTGCCAGCAGCTCCGGACAGAGGCGGAACAATGAGCAGTTCTTC
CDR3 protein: CASSSGQRRNNEQFF

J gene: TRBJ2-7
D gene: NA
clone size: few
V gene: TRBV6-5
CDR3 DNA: TGTGCCAGCAGAGACAGAAACTACGAGCAGTACTTC
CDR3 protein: CASRDRNYEQYF

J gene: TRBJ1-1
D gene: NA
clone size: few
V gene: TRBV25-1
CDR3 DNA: TGTGCCAGCAGTGAGAACAGGTTGAACACTGAAGCTTTCTTT
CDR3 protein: CASSENRLNTEAFF

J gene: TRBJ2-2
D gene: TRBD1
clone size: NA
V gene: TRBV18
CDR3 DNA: TGTGCCAGCTCACCAGTAGTCGCGGGACAGGGGGTCGACACCGGGGAGCTGTTTTTT
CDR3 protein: CASSPVVAGQGVDTGELFF

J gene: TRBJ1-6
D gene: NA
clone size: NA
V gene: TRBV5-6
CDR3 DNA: TGTGCCAGCAGCTCAACAGGAAATTCACCCCTCCACTTT
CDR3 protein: CASSSTGNSPLHF

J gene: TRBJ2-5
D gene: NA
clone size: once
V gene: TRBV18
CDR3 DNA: TGTGCCAGCTCACCACCGGGCAGACGGGAGACCCAGTACTTC
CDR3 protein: CASSPPGRRETQYF

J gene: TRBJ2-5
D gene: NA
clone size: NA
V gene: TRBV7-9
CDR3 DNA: TGTGCCAGCAGTCACTCAGGGGACCAAGAGACCCAGTACTTC
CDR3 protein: CASSHSGDQETQYF

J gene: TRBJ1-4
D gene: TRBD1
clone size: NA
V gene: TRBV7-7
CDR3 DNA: TGTGCTAGCAGCAGAACAGGGGGCTCTGACGAAAAACTGTTTTTT
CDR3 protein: CASSRTGGSDEKLFF

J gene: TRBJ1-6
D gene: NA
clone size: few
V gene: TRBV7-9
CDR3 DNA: TGTGCCAGCAGCCCAGCAGAAGGGGTCAATTCACCCCTCCACTTT
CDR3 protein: CASSPAEGVNSPLHF

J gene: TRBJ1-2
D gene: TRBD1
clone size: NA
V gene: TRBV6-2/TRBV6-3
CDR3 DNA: TGTGCCAGCCGTTATGGTCAGGGGGACTATGGCTACACCTTC
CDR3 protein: CASRYGQGDYGYTF

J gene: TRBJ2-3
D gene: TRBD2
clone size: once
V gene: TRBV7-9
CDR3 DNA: TGTGCCACCGGGGGGGGGCGCACAGATACGCAGTATTTT
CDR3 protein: CATGGGRTDTQYF

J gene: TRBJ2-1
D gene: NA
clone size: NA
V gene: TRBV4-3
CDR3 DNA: TGCGCCAGCAGCCAAGTACCTAGGGGGTACAATGAGCAGTTCTTC
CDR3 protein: CASSQVPRGYNEQFF

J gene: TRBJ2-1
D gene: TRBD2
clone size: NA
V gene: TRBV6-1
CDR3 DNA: TGTGCCAGCAGTGAAAGGTCTAGCGGGAGATACAATGAGCAGTTCTTC
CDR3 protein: CASSERSSGRYNEQFF

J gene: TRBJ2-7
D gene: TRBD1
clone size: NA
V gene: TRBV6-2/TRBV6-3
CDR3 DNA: TGTGCCAGCAGCCCCTCGACAGGGAGAAAGCAGTACTTC
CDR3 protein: CASSPSTGRKQYF